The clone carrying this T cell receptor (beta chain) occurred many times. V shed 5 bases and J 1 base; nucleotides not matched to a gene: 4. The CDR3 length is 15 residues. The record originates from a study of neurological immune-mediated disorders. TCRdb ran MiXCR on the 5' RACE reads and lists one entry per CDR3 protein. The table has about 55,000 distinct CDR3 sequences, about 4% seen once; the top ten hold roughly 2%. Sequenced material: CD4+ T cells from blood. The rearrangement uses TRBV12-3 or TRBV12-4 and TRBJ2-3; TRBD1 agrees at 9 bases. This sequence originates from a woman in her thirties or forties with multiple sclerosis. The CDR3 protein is CASSVQGAGTDTQYF. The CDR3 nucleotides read TGTGCCAGCAGTGTACAGGGGGCCGGCACAGATACGCAGTATTTT.